The rows below give T cell receptor beta chains drawn from one sample of a study of OX40 agonist ivuxolimab in advanced cancers. TCRdb keeps only in-frame clones here, not all; method: immunoSEQ multiplex PCR. The table shows tens of thousands of clones, with around 78% occurring only once. This specimen consisted of CD4+ or CD8+ T cells sorted from blood, obtained in a trial of the OX40 agonist ivuxolimab. Receptors were obtained from an adult with an advanced solid tumor such as melanoma, head and neck, liver or kidney cancer. CDR3s include the opening cysteine and the closing phenylalanine or tryptophan. The D gene is left open where the match is weak. Expanded clones get a size class; other rows say once, few or many, or leave the size out.

TRBJ2-3 | NA | TRBV2 | NA | TGTGCCAGCAACCGGGACTTCACAGATACGCAGTATTTT | CASNRDFTDTQYF
TRBJ1-5 | TRBD1 | TRBV2 | NA | TGTGCCAGCTCGGGGACAGTGAATCAGCCCCAGCATTTT | CASSGTVNQPQHF
TRBJ2-7 | TRBD1 | TRBV10-3 | NA | TGTGCCATCAGACCCACAGGGGCCCAATCCTACGAGCAGTACTTC | CAIRPTGAQSYEQYF
TRBJ2-2 | NA | TRBV7-8 | NA | TGTGCCAGCAGCTGGGGGAACACCGGGGAGCTGTTTTTT | CASSWGNTGELFF
TRBJ1-1 | NA | TRBV6-5 | few | TGTGCCAGCAGTTACGGGCGGGGCACTGAAGCTTTCTTT | CASSYGRGTEAFF
TRBJ1-4 | NA | TRBV19 | NA | TGTGCCAGTAGCGGGACGGGAGGGGAAAAACTGTTTTTT | CASSGTGGEKLFF
TRBJ1-2 | NA | TRBV6-6 | once | TGTGCCAGCACCCACAGAGAGTATGGCTACACCTTC | CASTHREYGYTF
TRBJ1-4 | NA | TRBV7-6 | NA | TGTGCCAGCAGCCCAACCGAGGGCGAAAAACTGTTTTTT | CASSPTEGEKLFF
TRBJ2-3 | NA | TRBV9 | NA | TGTGCCAGCAGCGCCGGAATTAGGTCAGATACGCAGTATTTT | CASSAGIRSDTQYF
TRBJ2-7 | NA | TRBV4-3 | once | TGCGCCAGCAGCCAAGTCGGCAGGTCAGACTACGAGCAGTACTTC | CASSQVGRSDYEQYF
TRBJ1-5 | NA | TRBV7-8 | few | TGTGCCAGCAGCTTAAGACGGTATAGCAATCAGCCCCAGCATTTT | CASSLRRYSNQPQHF
TRBJ2-2 | NA | TRBV5-8 | NA | TGTGCCAGCAGCTTGGCGGGCCGCCGGGCCGGGGAGCTGTTTTTT | CASSLAGRRAGELFF
TRBJ1-4 | TRBD1 | TRBV27 | NA | TGTGCCAGCAGTCCCCGAGAGGGGGCTTATGAAAAACTGTTTTTT | CASSPREGAYEKLFF
TRBJ1-5 | TRBD1 | TRBV19 | NA | TGTGCCGGCTCCGGGACAGGGGGCAAGGGCAATCAGCCCCAGCATTTT | CAGSGTGGKGNQPQHF
TRBJ1-2 | NA | TRBV19 | few | TGTGCCAGTAGTATAGCGCGCCAGGGAGGTCTCTATGGCTACACCTTC | CASSIARQGGLYGYTF
TRBJ2-3 | TRBD2 | TRBV6-5 | NA | TGTGCCAGCAGTTACTCTATCAGCGGGGGGCTTTCCTCGCAGTATTTT | CASSYSISGGLSSQYF
TRBJ2-5 | NA | TRBV5-6 | NA | TGTGCTTCTCAACCGGGGCCCAGGGAGACCCAGTACTTC | CASQPGPRETQYF
TRBJ2-3 | NA | TRBV19 | NA | TGTGCCAGTAGTACTTTGACAGATACGCAGTATTTT | CASSTLTDTQYF
TRBJ1-1 | NA | TRBV2 | NA | TGTGCCAGCCTTCAGGGGCTATCGAACACTGAAGCTTTCTTT | CASLQGLSNTEAFF
TRBJ1-6 | TRBD1 | TRBV4-2 | once | TGTGCCAGCAGCGGGGGCGGGGACAGGATTGGGTCCTATAATTCACCCCTCCACTTT | CASSGGGDRIGSYNSPLHF
TRBJ1-2 | TRBD1 | TRBV29-1 | NA | TGCAGCGTGCGAATTATTGGACAGGGGGGGAATGGCTACACCTTC | CSVRIIGQGGNGYTF
TRBJ2-3 | NA | TRBV9 | NA | TGTGCCAGCAGCCCAGGAGGGGGGGTGATCACAGATACGCAGTATTTT | CASSPGGGVITDTQYF
TRBJ1-5 | TRBD1 | TRBV2 | NA | TGTGCCAGCAGTGCCCAGACAGGGGGGTATCAGCCCCAGCATTTT | CASSAQTGGYQPQHF
TRBJ1-1 | TRBD1 | TRBV5-1 | NA | TGCGCCAGCAGCTGGGGACAGCTGAACACTGAAGCTTTCTTT | CASSWGQLNTEAFF
TRBJ1-5 | TRBD1 | TRBV5-8 | NA | TGTGCCAGCAGCTCGGGACAGGGACTTCAGCCCCAGCATTTT | CASSSGQGLQPQHF
TRBJ2-7 | NA | TRBV5-4 | NA | TGTGCCAGCAGCTCATCGGGAGGTGGCAGGGGTTACGAGCAGTACTTC | CASSSSGGGRGYEQYF
TRBJ2-2 | NA | TRBV30 | NA | TGTGCCTGGAGCACAGGTACAAGCGGGGAGCTGTTTTTT | CAWSTGTSGELFF
TRBJ2-7 | TRBD1 | TRBV30 | NA | TGTGCCTGGGGACAGGGGGGCGAGCAGTACTTC | CAWGQGGEQYF
TRBJ2-1 | TRBD2 | TRBV7-2 | NA | TGTGCCAGCAGCTTCGGACTAGCGGGGTGGGGTGAGCAGTTCTTC | CASSFGLAGWGEQFF
TRBJ1-1 | TRBD1 | TRBV18 | few | TGTGCCAGCTCACCAGGACAGGGGAGCGAGAACACTGAAGCTTTCTTT | CASSPGQGSENTEAFF
TRBJ1-6 | NA | TRBV5-8 | NA | TGTGCCAGCAGCTCGGACCTTAATAATTCACCCCTCCACTTT | CASSSDLNNSPLHF
TRBJ1-1 | NA | TRBV5-4 | NA | TGTGCCAGCAGCTCGGCGGGTGAAGCTTTCTTT | CASSSAGEAFF
TRBJ1-6 | NA | TRBV7-9 | NA | TGTGCCAGCAGCTTGGGGGAGTCTAATTCACCCCTCCACTTT | CASSLGESNSPLHF
TRBJ1-1 | NA | TRBV5-4 | NA | TGTGCCAGCAGCTTGGGGGGGGGCACTGAAGCTTTCTTT | CASSLGGGTEAFF
TRBJ2-7 | TRBD1 | TRBV10-3 | NA | TGTGCCATCAGTGACGGGGGACAGGGTCTCGACGAGCAGTACTTC | CAISDGGQGLDEQYF